A selection of T cell receptor beta chains follows, all from one sample in a study of PD-L1 blockade in urothelial cancer. TCRdb's copy holds only in-frame clones and misses some; the assay was immunoSEQ multiplex PCR. Among around 57,000 clones listed, 75% to 85% were seen once. This specimen was PBMCs, taken around atezolizumab (anti-PD-L1) treatment. Source of these receptors: a man between 65 and 85 years old with urothelial cancer. Both conserved end residues are part of each CDR3. The D gene is left open where the match is weak. For some rows the clone size is stated as once, few or many, or as a class when expanded; others skip it.

TGTGCCAGCAGCTCCCCACTATACAATGAGCAGTTCTTC	CASSSPLYNEQFF	NA	TRBV7-3	TRBJ2-1	NA
TGTGCCAGCAGTTTTCGTTTTCAGCGGGTAGATCCCGAAGAGACCCAGTACTTC	CASSFRFQRVDPEETQYF	NA	TRBV27	TRBJ2-5	NA
TGTGCCAGCAGAAGACAGGGGGACTATGGCTACACCTTC	CASRRQGDYGYTF	NA	TRBV6-5	TRBJ1-2	TRBD1
TGTGCCAGCAGTGAATTTGGGCAGCAGGGGCTTAATGAGCAGTTCTTC	CASSEFGQQGLNEQFF	many	TRBV25-1	TRBJ2-1	NA
TGTGCCAGCAGCGTAGAGCCCCTCCAAGAGACCCAGTACTTC	CASSVEPLQETQYF	NA	TRBV9	TRBJ2-5	NA
TGTGCCAGCAGTTCGGGCTCCCTAGGGACTTTCACCGGGGAGCTGTTTTTT	CASSSGSLGTFTGELFF	NA	TRBV28	TRBJ2-2	NA
TGTGCCAGCAGCTTGGCCATTAGTCCAGATACGCAGTATTTT	CASSLAISPDTQYF	NA	TRBV5-4	TRBJ2-3	NA
TGTGCCAGCAGCCAAGGGCGTGGTGGGCTTGCGGGAGTCGGCGAGCAGTACTTC	CASSQGRGGLAGVGEQYF	NA	TRBV4-2	TRBJ2-7	TRBD2
TGCGCCAGCAGCCCGAATCCCGACGGGAACTATGGCTACACCTTC	CASSPNPDGNYGYTF	NA	TRBV5-1	TRBJ1-2	NA
TGTGCCAGCGGGGGGGCCTCGGGCGAGCAGTACTTC	CASGGASGEQYF	NA	TRBV2	TRBJ2-7	NA
TGTGCCAGCAGTTTAGTCGGTCGACTAGCGGGAGATAATGAGCAGTTCTTC	CASSLVGRLAGDNEQFF	few	TRBV28	TRBJ2-1	TRBD2
TGCGCCAGCAGCCAAGTTGAGGGTGGGCACACCGGGGAGCTGTTTTTT	CASSQVEGGHTGELFF	NA	TRBV4-1	TRBJ2-2	NA
TGTGCCAGTAGTCCCCGGGACAGCTATGGCTACACCTTC	CASSPRDSYGYTF	once	TRBV19	TRBJ1-2	TRBD1
TGTGCCACCAGCCCTCGTCCCGGGACAGGGGTGTACGAGCAGTACTTC	CATSPRPGTGVYEQYF	NA	TRBV15	TRBJ2-7	TRBD1
TGTGCCAGCAGCTTAGCTCGGGGAGAAACTGAAGCTTTCTTT	CASSLARGETEAFF	NA	TRBV7-2	TRBJ1-1	NA
TGCGCCAGCAGCCCTGGACAGCTTTACAATGAGCAGTTCTTC	CASSPGQLYNEQFF	NA	TRBV5-1	TRBJ2-1	NA
TGTGCCAGCAGCCGAGCGGGGGATACGCAGTATTTT	CASSRAGDTQYF	NA	TRBV5-8	TRBJ2-3	TRBD2
TGCAGCGCTCTTGGGACAGGGCGGCTCTACGAGCAGTACTTC	CSALGTGRLYEQYF	NA	TRBV29-1	TRBJ2-7	TRBD1
TGCAGCGTTGATGTAATGGGACTAGCGGGAGAAAATGAGCAGTTCTTC	CSVDVMGLAGENEQFF	NA	TRBV29-1	TRBJ2-1	TRBD2
TGCGCCAGCAGCTTCAGGGCGAACACTGAAGCTTTCTTT	CASSFRANTEAFF	NA	TRBV5-1	TRBJ1-1	NA
TGTGCCAGCAGCTTAGATGGTTTCGGCGGTTCGGTTAGGGAGACCCAGTACTTC	CASSLDGFGGSVRETQYF	NA	TRBV11-3	TRBJ2-5	NA
TGTGCCAGCAGCTCGGATAGCGGGGCGAACACCGGGGAGCTGTTTTTT	CASSSDSGANTGELFF	NA	TRBV11-3	TRBJ2-2	TRBD2
TGTGCCAGCAGCTTAGGAGGGAGCAGTACGGAAAAACTGTTTTTT	CASSLGGSSTEKLFF	NA	TRBV7-2	TRBJ1-4	NA
TGCGCCAGCAGCTTCCCGGACAGGACCCAAGAGACCCAGTACTTC	CASSFPDRTQETQYF	NA	TRBV5-1	TRBJ2-5	TRBD1
TGTGCCACCAGCAGAGATGGAGGGACGGGAGGCTACACCTTC	CATSRDGGTGGYTF	NA	TRBV15	TRBJ1-2	NA
TGTGCCAGCAGCCGGGCCGGGACAGCGAACACCGGGGAGCTGTTTTTT	CASSRAGTANTGELFF	NA	TRBV28	TRBJ2-2	TRBD1
TGTGCCAGTTGTTTCGGGACAGGGGGCGCTTTTAGCAATCAGCCCCAGCATTTT	CASCFGTGGAFSNQPQHF	NA	TRBV19	TRBJ1-5	TRBD1
TGCGCCAGCAGCTGGGCCGGGACAGGGTCCGGAAACACCATATATTTT	CASSWAGTGSGNTIYF	few	TRBV5-1	TRBJ1-3	TRBD1
TGTGCCACCAGCAGAGGTCGTTACCCAGAACACTTC	CATSRGRYPEHF	NA	TRBV15	TRBJ2-7	NA
TGTGCCTGGAGTTTCAATCGGGACACCGGGGAGCTGTTTTTT	CAWSFNRDTGELFF	NA	TRBV30	TRBJ2-2	NA
TGTGCCAGCAGCTTATCCCGCGGGAGTTACAATGAGCAGTTCTTC	CASSLSRGSYNEQFF	NA	TRBV11-2	TRBJ2-1	TRBD2
TGTGCCAGCTCACAACAGGGGGACAATCAGCCCCAGCATTTT	CASSQQGDNQPQHF	few	TRBV18	TRBJ1-5	TRBD1
TGTGCCAGCAGCCTCGACAGTCCCCCAAACGAGCAGTACTTC	CASSLDSPPNEQYF	once	TRBV6-5	TRBJ2-7	NA
TGTGCCAGCAGTTACTCGTCCGGTCCGAACACCGGGGAGCTGTTTTTT	CASSYSSGPNTGELFF	NA	TRBV6-5	TRBJ2-2	NA
TGTGCCAGTAGTCCCGGGACTAGCGGGGTCTCCTACGAGCAGTACTTC	CASSPGTSGVSYEQYF	NA	TRBV19	TRBJ2-7	TRBD2
TGCGCCAGCAGCCAGTCCCCAAGCGGGAACTCCTACGAGCAGTACTTC	CASSQSPSGNSYEQYF	NA	TRBV4-1	TRBJ2-7	TRBD2